This paragraph reports one T cell receptor beta chain. The germline V and J ends were trimmed by 1 base and 5 bases, with 9 bases remaining between them. The germline gives CDR1 SGHRS, CDR2 YFSETQ. This CDR3 comprises 14 residues. Using immunoSEQ multiplex PCR, the repertoire was profiled, and TCRdb retains in-frame clones only, with some absent. Counted here are 35,000 or so clones, around nine tenths occurring once; the ten biggest clones make up 0.5% to 0.65%. The data were taken from a study of T cell changes during pregnancy in multiple sclerosis. The sequence derives from a female donor with multiple sclerosis, enrolled in a pregnancy study. V is TRBV5-1 and J is TRBJ2-2; TRBD2 might be the D (5 bases). The sequences come from CD4+ T cells from peripheral blood mononuclear cells, collected in the first trimester of pregnancy. The CDR3 DNA sequence: TGCGCCAGCAGCTTGTCTCCGGGAACCGGGGAGCTGTTTTTT. Its protein product is CASSLSPGTGELFF.